One sample yielded the 2 T cell receptor beta chains listed below, sequenced in a study of T cells in Graves' hyperthyroidism and ophthalmopathy. RNA transcripts yielded amplified TCR beta CDR3 regions. The TCR CDR3 first-round RT-PCR relied on the HTBI primer set. A single record per CDR3 protein comes from TCRdb applying MiXCR to the multiplex PCR reads. This repertoire shows hundreds of thousands of distinct CDR3 sequences, about 14% found once; its top ten account for roughly 5.5%. Sample: blood. The receptors were gathered from a woman in her twenties or thirties with Graves' hyperthyroidism that later progressed to Graves' ophthalmopathy.

This clonotype came up many times. This rearrangement joins TRBV10-2 to TRBJ2-7; TRBD1 matches at 8 bases. CDR1 and CDR2 (germline): WSHSY, SAAADI. The V segment lost 5 bases and the J segment 7 bases; nucleotides outside the gene matches: 7. The length of the CDR3 is 13 residues. CDR3 sequence: CASSRQGAGEQYF. The CDR3 nucleotides are TGCGCCAGCAGTAGGCAGGGGGCAGGGGAGCAGTACTTC.

This clonotype appeared many times. The V gene is TRBV24-1, the J gene TRBJ2-5; TRBD1 agrees at 9 bases. V shed 3 bases and J 4 bases; nucleotides not matched to a gene: 8. The CDR3 is 16 residues long. Germline loops: CDR1 KGHDR, CDR2 SFDVKD. The CDR3: CATSDRTGTGRETQYF. Here the CDR3 DNA reads TGTGCCACCAGTGATCGAACCGGGACAGGGAGAGAGACCCAGTACTTC.